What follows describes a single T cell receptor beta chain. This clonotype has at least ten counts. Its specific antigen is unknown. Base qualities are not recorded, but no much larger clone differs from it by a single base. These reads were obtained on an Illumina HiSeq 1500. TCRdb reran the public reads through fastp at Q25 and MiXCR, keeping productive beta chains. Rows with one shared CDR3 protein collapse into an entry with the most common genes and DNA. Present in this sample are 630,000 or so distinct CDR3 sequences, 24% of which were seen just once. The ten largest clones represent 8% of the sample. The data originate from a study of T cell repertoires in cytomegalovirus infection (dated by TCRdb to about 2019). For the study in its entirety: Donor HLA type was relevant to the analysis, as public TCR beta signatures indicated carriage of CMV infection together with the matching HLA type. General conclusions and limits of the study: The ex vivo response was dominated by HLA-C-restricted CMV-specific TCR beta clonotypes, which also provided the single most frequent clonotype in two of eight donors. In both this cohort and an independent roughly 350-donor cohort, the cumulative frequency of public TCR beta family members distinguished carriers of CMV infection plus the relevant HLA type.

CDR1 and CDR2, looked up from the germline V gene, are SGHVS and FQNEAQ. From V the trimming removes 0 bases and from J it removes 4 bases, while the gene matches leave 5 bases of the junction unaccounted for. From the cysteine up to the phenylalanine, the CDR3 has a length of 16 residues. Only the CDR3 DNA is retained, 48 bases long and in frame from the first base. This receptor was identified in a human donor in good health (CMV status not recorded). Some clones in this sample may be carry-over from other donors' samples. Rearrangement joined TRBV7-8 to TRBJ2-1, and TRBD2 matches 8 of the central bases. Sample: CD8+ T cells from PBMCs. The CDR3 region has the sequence CASSLAAGGLYNEQFF. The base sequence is TGTGCCAGCAGCTTAGCGGCGGGGGGACTTTACAATGAGCAGTTCTTC.